A selection of T cell receptor beta chains follows, all from one sample in a study of T-cell reconstitution after alpha-beta-depleted transplantation in children. TCRdb independently ran MiXCR on the PCR reads; one entry per CDR3 protein. The sample shows a few hundred thousand distinct CDR3 sequences, 9.5% to 15% of them seen only once. Sequenced here: PBMCs from the stem cell graft donor, sampled from the stem cell graft. The source is a human donor who donated a stem cell graft to a child with combined immunodeficiency. Both conserved end residues are part of each CDR3.

TRBV5-5 | CASSHGSGALWEKLFF
TRBV9 | CASSGTSGGAHGDTQYF
TRBV5-1 | CASSSRGGQGYYEQYF
TRBV24-1 | CATSDFGEGETQYF
TRBV20-1 | CSVKPSLTFIYQSGDITDTQYF
TRBV7-2 | CASSQGQGAYDEQFF
TRBV9 | CASSVAATGTSGNTIYF
TRBV12-3/TRBV12-4 | CASSLDGQRDQPQHF
TRBV15 | CATSSGGSASGANVLTF
TRBV7-8 | CASSSAGTLNEQFF
TRBV12-3/TRBV12-4 | CASSLATSGRAYGELFF
TRBV20-1 | CSARIRSRDIEDTQYF
TRBV7-9 | CASSDHNEQFF
TRBV7-9 | CASSFRDKGTEAFF
TRBV20-1 | CSARDPGVPYEQYF
TRBV12-3/TRBV12-4 | CASSSTGGSDTGELFF
TRBV5-1 | CASSWQPGQGVNNEQFF
TRBV5-8 | CARPKTGRTGELFF
TRBV9 | CASSDGQGVANEQFF
TRBV20-1 | CSARTTSSDTQYF
TRBV7-9 | CASSSGQGMGGETQYF
TRBV29-1 | CSVLRESSYNEQFF
TRBV10-3 | CAIRGAGGATDTQYF
TRBV10-3 | CAISDERDGNEQFF
TRBV6-5 | CASSWALADPQETQYF
TRBV4-2 | CASSQDSLASGGAKDTQYF
TRBV6-5 | CATSAGTEYYGYTF
TRBV12-3/TRBV12-4 | CASTLVFLANEQFF
TRBV3-1 | CASSPPTRGGYEQYF
TRBV24-1 | CATIPGGAKNIQYF
TRBV29-1 | CSVELAGEADTQYF
TRBV5-1 | CASKETGANTIYF
TRBV15 | CATDRDRGYIQYF
TRBV7-9 | CASSSTGLDEQYF
TRBV4-3 | CASSQDRGDTQYF
TRBV7-6 | CASSLRPGQGTDTQYF
TRBV15 | CATSNVGMTQYF
TRBV20-1 | CSAVSGLHEQYF
TRBV4-1 | CASSQETGGSSYEQYF
TRBV7-2 | CASSLGGLAGIPSGDTQYF
TRBV7-9 | CASSTSSGRFYEQYF
TRBV5-1 | CASSLGGQGVAYEQYF
TRBV10-3 | CASGPPHGEAFF
TRBV4-3 | CASSQVGDYNEQFF
TRBV11-2 | CASSLDMSLEQYF
TRBV6-1 | CASIPGSYNSPLHF
TRBV20-1 | CSAGPGVNTEAFF
TRBV9 | CASSGALSGASGNEQFF
TRBV7-8 | CASSPGHNYGYTF
TRBV25-1 | CASSTGDEQFF
TRBV29-1 | CSVGEDTGELFF
TRBV10-3 | CAISGYGALEAFF
TRBV6-6 | CASSHRQHNEQFF
TRBV4-2 | CASSQVTGEQFF
TRBV7-2 | CASSDRTGDTDTQYF